Below, one T cell receptor beta chain is given with its context. CDR3 length: 16 amino acids. Trimming took 3 bases from V and 4 from J; bases not matched to a gene: 11. The germline gives CDR1 LNHDA, CDR2 SQIVND (reference sequence). The entry originates in a study of blood T cell repertoires in COVID-19. Turning to the study itself: T cells, B-cell-depleted T cells, or PBMCs provided the cDNA or gDNA that served as material.

In the authors' workflow: It was from reference gene primer amplification that nucleated cell counts were estimated. Data came from immunoSEQ multiplex PCR; TCRdb stores just in-frame clones and leaves some out. D and trimming come from the DNA, and the V and J calls and clone size come from that table. In the table there are fewer than 80,000 clones, roughly 76% of which are singletons. The chain links TRBV19 to TRBJ1-2; 7 nucleotides line up with TRBD1. Sequences were obtained from peripheral blood. This receptor was identified in a human donor in a cohort sampled during active COVID-19. In nucleotides, the CDR3 is TGTGCCAGTAGTATGGGGGACAGCCTGGACCTCTATGGCTACACCTTC. It codes for CASSMGDSLDLYGYTF.